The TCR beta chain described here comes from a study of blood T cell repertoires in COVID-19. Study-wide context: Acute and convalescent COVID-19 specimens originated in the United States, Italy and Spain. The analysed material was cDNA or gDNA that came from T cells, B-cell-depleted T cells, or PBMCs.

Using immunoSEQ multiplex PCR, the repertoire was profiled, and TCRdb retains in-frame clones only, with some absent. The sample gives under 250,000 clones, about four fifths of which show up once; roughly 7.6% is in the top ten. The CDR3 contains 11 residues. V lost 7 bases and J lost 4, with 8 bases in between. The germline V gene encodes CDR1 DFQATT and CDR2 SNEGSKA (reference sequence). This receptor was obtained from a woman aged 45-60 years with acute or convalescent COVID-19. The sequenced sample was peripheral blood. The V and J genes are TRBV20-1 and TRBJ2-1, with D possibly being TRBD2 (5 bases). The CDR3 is CSVTGYNEQFF. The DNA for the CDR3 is TGCAGTGTGACGGGATACAATGAGCAGTTCTTC.